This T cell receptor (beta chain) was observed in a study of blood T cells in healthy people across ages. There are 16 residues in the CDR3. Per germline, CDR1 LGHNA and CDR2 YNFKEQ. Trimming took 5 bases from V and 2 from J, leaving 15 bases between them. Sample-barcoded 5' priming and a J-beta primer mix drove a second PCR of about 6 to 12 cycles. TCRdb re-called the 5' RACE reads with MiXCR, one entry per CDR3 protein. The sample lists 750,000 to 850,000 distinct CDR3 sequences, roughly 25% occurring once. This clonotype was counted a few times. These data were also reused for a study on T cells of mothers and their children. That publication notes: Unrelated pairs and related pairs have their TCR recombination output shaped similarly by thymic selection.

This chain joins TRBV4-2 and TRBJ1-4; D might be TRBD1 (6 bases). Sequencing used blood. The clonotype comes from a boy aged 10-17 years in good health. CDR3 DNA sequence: TGTGCCAGCAGCTCCGGACAGACGGGGACTAATGAAAAACTGTTTTTT. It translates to CASSSGQTGTNEKLFF.